A selection of T cell receptor beta chains follows, all from one sample in a study of cytomegalovirus exposure and HLA in healthy donors. The protocol was immunoSEQ multiplex PCR, while the TCRdb copy is restricted to in-frame clones and leaves out a portion. The data hold around 170,000 clones, with approximately 84% observed a single time. The specimen sequenced was PBMCs. The receptors were gathered from a woman aged 45-65 years in good health and CMV-seropositive. CDR3s include the opening cysteine and the closing phenylalanine or tryptophan. A D gene is named only where the DNA matches it firmly. The listing skips clone size in some rows; elsewhere it reads once, few, many or a size class.

abundance: .; v_gene: TRBV6-1; j_gene: TRBJ1-1; d_gene: .; CDR3aa: CASSEEPRSSEAFF; CDR3nt: TGTGCCAGCAGTGAAGAGCCCAGGTCGAGTGAAGCTTTCTTT
abundance: once; v_gene: TRBV28; j_gene: TRBJ1-4; d_gene: .; CDR3aa: CASSPRGKLFF; CDR3nt: TGTGCCAGCAGTCCTAGAGGGAAACTGTTTTTT
abundance: few; v_gene: TRBV5-6; j_gene: TRBJ2-2; d_gene: TRBD1; CDR3aa: CASSPDRGGELFF; CDR3nt: TGTGCCAGCAGCCCCGACAGGGGTGGGGAGCTGTTTTTT
abundance: .; v_gene: TRBV7-9; j_gene: TRBJ2-7; d_gene: TRBD1; CDR3aa: CSSSWPPGTGAREQYF; CDR3nt: TGTTCCAGCAGCTGGCCCCCCGGGACAGGGGCTCGGGAGCAGTACTTC
abundance: .; v_gene: TRBV5-1; j_gene: TRBJ2-1; d_gene: .; CDR3aa: CASSLSEGSYNEQFF; CDR3nt: TGCGCCAGCAGCTTGTCAGAGGGCTCCTACAATGAGCAGTTCTTC
abundance: .; v_gene: TRBV4-1; j_gene: TRBJ2-7; d_gene: TRBD2; CDR3aa: CASSLSGLAGAPYEQYF; CDR3nt: TGCGCCAGCAGCCTATCGGGACTAGCGGGCGCACCCTACGAGCAGTACTTC
abundance: .; v_gene: TRBV7-9; j_gene: TRBJ2-1; d_gene: .; CDR3aa: CASSRVGGEQFF; CDR3nt: TGTGCCAGCAGCCGGGTAGGAGGTGAGCAGTTCTTC
abundance: .; v_gene: TRBV7-2; j_gene: TRBJ2-2; d_gene: .; CDR3aa: CASSLGGANTGELFF; CDR3nt: TGTGCCAGCAGCTTAGGCGGGGCGAACACCGGGGAGCTGTTTTTT
abundance: few; v_gene: TRBV12-5; j_gene: TRBJ2-1; d_gene: TRBD1; CDR3aa: CASAPGQGINNEQFF; CDR3nt: TGTGCTAGTGCCCCGGGACAGGGTATAAACAATGAGCAGTTCTTC
abundance: .; v_gene: TRBV29-1; j_gene: TRBJ1-1; d_gene: .; CDR3aa: CSVLRNTEAFF; CDR3nt: TGCAGCGTTCTGAGGAACACTGAAGCTTTCTTT